The subject of this entry is one T cell receptor beta chain. Its antigen is unknown. Time point given: week 47, end of study. Each dose delivered 300 ug of mutant IDH1 20-mer peptide subcutaneously with imiquimod. The source of the sample is a study of a mutant IDH1 vaccine in newly diagnosed glioma. Study-wide context: The study started vaccination 4-6 weeks after radiotherapy alone, or with temozolomide cycles. Study-level findings and limits: Immune responses arising from the vaccine appeared in 90% to 95% of patients.

Clones were sequenced by immunoSEQ multiplex PCR, and TCRdb holds only the in-frame ones, with some missing. Seen here are some 60,000 clones, less than 90% observed once, and the top ten hold about 3.3%. This CDR3 contains 12 residues. V lost 5 bases and J 7 bases, leaving 11 bases between the germline ends. The germline gives CDR1 SGHVS, CDR2 FQNEAQ. This TCR was sampled from a woman between 45 and 60 years old with glioma. Sequenced material: PBMCs, taken from a glioma patient whose treatment included an IDH1 peptide vaccine. The chain uses TRBV7-8 and TRBJ1-1; D unclear. The CDR3 DNA follows: TGTGCCAGCAGCCCCTCCCGGAGTGAAGCTTTCTTT. Its translation: CASSPSRSEAFF.